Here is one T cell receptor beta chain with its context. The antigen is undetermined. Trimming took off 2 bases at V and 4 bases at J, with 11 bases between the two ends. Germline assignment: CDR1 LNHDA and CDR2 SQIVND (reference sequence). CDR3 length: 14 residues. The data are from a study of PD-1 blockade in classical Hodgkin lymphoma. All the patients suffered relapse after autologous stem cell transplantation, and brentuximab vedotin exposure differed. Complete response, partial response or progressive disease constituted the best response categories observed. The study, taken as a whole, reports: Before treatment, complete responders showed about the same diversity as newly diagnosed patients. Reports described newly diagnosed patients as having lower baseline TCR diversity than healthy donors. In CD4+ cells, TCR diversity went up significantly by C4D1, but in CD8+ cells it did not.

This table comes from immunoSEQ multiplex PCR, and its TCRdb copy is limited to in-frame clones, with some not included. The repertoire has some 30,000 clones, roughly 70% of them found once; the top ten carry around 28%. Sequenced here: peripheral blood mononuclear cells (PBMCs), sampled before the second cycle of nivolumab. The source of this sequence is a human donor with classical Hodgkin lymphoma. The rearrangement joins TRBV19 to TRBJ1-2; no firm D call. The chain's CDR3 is CASSIPWQVYGYTF. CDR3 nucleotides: TGTGCCAGTAGTATACCTTGGCAAGTCTATGGCTACACCTTC.